The 23 T cell receptor beta chains below come from one sample, sequenced in a study of preoperative IRX-2 immunotherapy in early breast cancer. Repertoires were generated with immunoSEQ multiplex PCR, while TCRdb's copy carries only in-frame clones and drops some. The sample has about 24,000 clones, roughly 90% seen once. Specified treatment: preoperative locoregional IRX-2 cytokine immunotherapy. The material sequenced was tumor tissue, taken after IRX-2 immunotherapy. These receptors all stem from a human donor with breast cancer.

The chain has TRBV11-2 and TRBJ2-1, with 7 bases that match TRBD2. The germline gives CDR1 SGHAT, CDR2 FQNNGV. This CDR3 is 15 amino acids long. Unmatched junction bases numbered 3, after V lost 4 bases and J lost 0 bases. CDR3 loop: CASSSSGTSYNEQFF. CDR3 DNA sequence: TGTGCCAGCAGCTCTAGCGGAACCTCCTACAATGAGCAGTTCTTC.

The chain combines TRBV13 with TRBJ2-5; no clear D gene. The CDR3 has 16 residues. With 0 bases removed from V and 5 bases from J, the gap between germline ends came to 16 bases. Germline loops: CDR1 PRHDT, CDR2 FYEKMQ (reference sequence). CDR3 in amino acids: CASSLGLPEPGETQYF. For the CDR3, the DNA is TGTGCCAGCAGCTTAGGGTTGCCAGAGCCGGGTGAGACCCAGTACTTC.

The chain links TRBV7-9 to TRBJ1-1; D unresolved. Trimming left V 3 bases short and J 0 bases short, with 8 bases between. The CDR3 is 14 amino acids. Germline values: CDR1 SEHNR, CDR2 FQNEAQ (reference sequence). The CDR3 region is CASSFQTLNTEAFF. The CDR3 DNA reads as TGTGCCAGCAGCTTTCAGACCCTGAACACTGAAGCTTTCTTT. Combining the CDR3 with reference TRBV7-9 and TRBJ1-1 gives the whole variable domain DTGVSQNPRHKITKRGQNVTFRCDPISEHNRLYWYRQTLGQGPEFLTYFQNEAQLEKSRLLSDRFSAERPKGSFSTLEIQRTEQGDSAMYLCASSFQTLNTEAFFGQGTRLTVV.

This clone has only a few counts. Written as DNA, the CDR3 is TGTGCCAGTAGTAACCGACAGGGAAATAGCAATCAGCCCCAGCATTTT. It codes for CASSNRQGNSNQPQHF. The chain joins TRBV19 to TRBJ1-5, with 7 bases matching TRBD1. J was trimmed by 0 bases and V by 4 bases; bases with no gene match: 6. CDR1 is LNHDA, CDR2 SQIVND, per germline (reference sequence). The length of the CDR3 is 16 residues.

This chain links TRBV27 with TRBJ2-4; no clear D gene. Germline values: CDR1 MNHEY, CDR2 SMNVEV (reference sequence). The CDR3 length is 14 residues. With 0 bases removed from V and 5 bases from J, the gap between germline ends came to 8 bases. The DNA of the CDR3 is TGTGCCAGCAGTTTATCTGGATCTCAAAACATTCAGTACTTC. This codes for CASSLSGSQNIQYF.

This chain uses TRBV5-1 with TRBJ1-2; 7 nucleotides match TRBD1. Trimming took 4 bases from V and 6 from J; bases not matched to a gene: 18. This CDR3 is 17 amino acids long. Per germline, CDR1 SGHRS and CDR2 YFSETQ. The CDR3, as DNA: TGCGCCAGCAGCCCCCAACAGGCCAGGGGGAGTTTTGATGGCTACACCTTC. Residues: CASSPQQARGSFDGYTF.

The table lists this clone with a few counts. The chain has TRBV4-1 and TRBJ1-3; tentative D call: TRBD1 (5 bases). The CDR3 is 17 residues long. The V end was cut by 3 bases, the J end by 0 bases, with 15 bases between. In germline, CDR1 is MGHRA, CDR2 YSYEKL. The CDR3: CASSHLVGGSSGNTIYF. In DNA, the CDR3 is TGCGCCAGCAGCCACCTCGTGGGGGGTTCCTCTGGAAACACCATATATTTT.

The rearrangement links TRBV10-2 to TRBJ2-2; D remains ambiguous. CDR3 size: 14 residues. Deletions cut 8 bases from V and 5 bases from J, with 15 bases between. The germline CDR1 and CDR2 sequences are WSHSY and SAAADI. The CDR3 region is CASRERRNTGELFF. Here the CDR3 DNA reads TGCGCCAGCCGCGAACGCAGGAATACCGGGGAGCTGTTTTTT.

The rearrangement joins TRBV5-6 to TRBJ2-7; D remains unclear. V lost 3 bases and J lost 4, with 5 bases in between. The CDR3 is 11 amino acids. Looked up from germline, CDR1 is SGHDT and CDR2 is YYEEEE. This CDR3 is CASSSQYEQYV. CDR3 in DNA: TGTGCCAGCAGCTCCCAGTACGAGCAGTACGTC.

V usage is TRBV9 and J usage is TRBJ2-3; D is unresolved. Germline V lookup: CDR1 SGDLS, CDR2 YYNGEE. The CDR3 totals 14 residues. V was shortened by 5 bases and J by 2 bases, with 12 bases between the two germline ends. CDR3 sequence (DNA): TGTGCCAGCAGTCGACGGACGGTCACAGATACGCAGTATTTT. Translation gives CASSRRTVTDTQYF.

The rearrangement uses TRBV28 and TRBJ1-3; unclear D gene. Germline CDR1 reads MDHEN; CDR2 reads SYDVKM. The CDR3 has 13 residues. V was clipped by 6 bases and J by 0 bases, with 6 bases between them. The CDR3 loop reads CASRPPSGNTIYF. Written as DNA, the CDR3 is TGTGCCAGCAGGCCCCCCTCTGGAAACACCATATATTTT. Full variable domain (missing parts from reference TRBV28 and TRBJ1-3): DVKVTQSSRYLVKRTGEKVFLECVQDMDHENMFWYRQDPGLGLRLIYFSYDVKMKEKGDIPEGYSVSREKKERFSLILESASTNQTSMYLCASRPPSGNTIYFGEGSWLTVV.

This chain connects TRBV18 to TRBJ2-1, with D unclear. Between the trimmed V and J ends, which lost 3 bases and 6 bases, there was a span of 9 bases. The CDR3 runs 13 residues. From germline, CDR1 is KGHSH and CDR2 LQKENI. In DNA, the CDR3 is TGTGCCAGCTCACCTCAGGTTTCCAATGAGCAGTTCTTC. Translated: CASSPQVSNEQFF.

The rearrangement links TRBV5-4 to TRBJ2-5; 14 nucleotides agree with TRBD2. The CDR3 spans 17 residues. Germline CDR1 reads SGHNT; CDR2 reads YYREEE (reference sequence). J lost 3 bases, V lost 3 bases, and 7 bases had no gene match. The CDR3 here is CASSSGTSGGTKETQYF. In nucleotides, the CDR3 is TGTGCCAGCAGCTCGGGGACTAGCGGGGGTACCAAAGAGACCCAGTACTTC.

The gene calls are TRBV10-3 and TRBJ1-3; D is unresolved. The V gene's germline CDR1 is ENHRY and CDR2 SYGVKD. The CDR3 consists of 14 residues. V lost 10 bases and J 0 bases, leaving 13 bases between the germline ends. CDR3 nucleotides: TGTGCCAGCGCCGTGTCTGACTCTGGAAACACCATATATTTT. It is translated as CASAVSDSGNTIYF.

This rearrangement joins TRBV7-3 to TRBJ2-5; a possible D gene is TRBD1 (5 bases). Trimming removed 3 bases at V and 1 base at J, with 6 bases between. The CDR3 is 13 residues long. Germline V gives CDR1 SGHTA, CDR2 FQGTGA. CDR3 sequence reads: CASSLTAQETQYF. CDR3 DNA sequence: TGTGCCAGCAGCTTGACAGCCCAAGAGACCCAGTACTTC.

The chain couples TRBV7-3 to TRBJ1-1, with D possibly TRBD1 on 5 matching bases. V lost 2 bases to trimming and J lost 5 bases, with 15 bases between them. The CDR3 runs to 15 residues. Germline V gene sequence: CDR1 SGHTA, CDR2 FQGTGA. In DNA, the CDR3 is TGTGCCAGCAGCTTAGATCCGGGGGTGGAAACTGAAGCTTTCTTT. Translated: CASSLDPGVETEAFF.

The genes are TRBV10-3 and TRBJ2-6, with 8 nucleotides matching TRBD1. Germline V gene data show CDR1 as ENHRY and CDR2 as SYGVKD. The CDR3 runs 12 residues. The trim removed 4 bases at V and 11 bases at J, leaving 1 base unmatched. As DNA, the CDR3 is TGTGCCATCAGTGTACAGGGGGACGTCCTGACTTTC. Protein: CAISVQGDVLTF.

The gene calls are TRBV9 and TRBJ1-1; D not certain. The ends were cut back, 3 bases at V and 7 bases at J, with 13 bases in the middle. This CDR3 spans 13 amino acids. CDR1 and CDR2 from the germline V gene are SGDLS and YYNGEE. The CDR3 sequence is CASSALWSGEAFF. Written as DNA, the CDR3 is TGTGCCAGCAGCGCCCTCTGGTCGGGTGAAGCTTTCTTT.

The CDR3 sequence is CASDNPATYEQYF. As DNA, the CDR3 is TGTGCCAGCGATAACCCGGCTACCTACGAGCAGTACTTC. V gene TRBV11-2 combines with J gene TRBJ2-7; D unresolved. In germline, CDR1 is SGHAT, CDR2 FQNNGV. The V gene lost 8 bases and the J gene lost 2 bases, with 13 bases spanning the gap. The CDR3 has 13 residues.

The J gene is TRBJ1-6, the V gene TRBV7-8, with 7 nucleotides matching TRBD1. The V gene's germline CDR1 is SGHVS and CDR2 FQNEAQ. Trimming removed 1 base from V and 4 bases from J; junction bases left unmatched: 7. The CDR3 length is 17 residues. The CDR3 region has the DNA TGTGCCAGCAGCTTAGTGGGTTGGGACAGATATAATTCACCCCTCCACTTT. Its translation: CASSLVGWDRYNSPLHF.

This clone was found once. The chain has TRBV12-5 and TRBJ1-4, with TRBD1 matching over 7 bases. There are 14 residues in the CDR3. J gave up 4 bases and V 4 bases, and 3 bases lay outside the gene matches. CDR1 is LGHNT and CDR2 is FRNRAP in the germline V gene. CDR3 amino acids: CASGSGQSNEKLFF. As DNA, the CDR3 is TGTGCTAGTGGTTCGGGACAGAGTAATGAAAAACTGTTTTTT.

The chain recombines TRBV5-8 with TRBJ1-1; no clear D gene. This CDR3 has 15 residues. The V gene lost 4 bases and the J gene lost 2 bases, with 15 bases spanning the gap. Per the germline V gene, CDR1 is SGHTS and CDR2 is YDEGEE. The DNA for the CDR3 is TGTGCCAGCAGCCCGCGGGGAGGCTTTAACACTGAAGCTTTCTTT. As protein: CASSPRGGFNTEAFF.

This chain links TRBV10-3 with TRBJ1-5; tentative D call: TRBD1 (5 bases). The V end was cut by 3 bases, the J end by 3 bases, with 15 bases between. The CDR3 sequence is 16 residues long. The germline CDR1 and CDR2 sequences are ENHRY and SYGVKD. The CDR3 DNA sequence: TGTGCCATCAGTGACAAACTCGGGGGGAACAATCAGCCCCAGCATTTT. Protein product: CAISDKLGGNNQPQHF.